This T cell receptor (beta chain) originates from a study of regulatory T cells in long-lasting Graves disease. About the research overall: It was over 5 years of antithyroid drugs, with positive TSH receptor antibodies, that meant persistent Graves' disease.

Assembly of TCR beta libraries relied on iRepertoire HTBI primers together with Arm-PCR of CDR3 regions. TCRdb used MiXCR to reprocess the multiplex PCR reads, holding one entry per CDR3 protein. Here the sample spans a few hundred thousand distinct CDR3 sequences, 23% being singletons. As to time point: persistent/refractory GD, antithyroid drugs over 5 years with positive TRAb. Isolated PBMC RNA provided the starting material for the TCR library. Germline CDR1 is SNHLY and CDR2 is FYNNEI. Trimming removed 3 bases at V and 1 base at J, with 24 bases between. The CDR3 runs to 19 residues. This clonotype was counted many times.

The chain carries TRBV2 and TRBJ1-2; TRBD1 might be the D (5 bases). The sequence derives from a female donor with Graves disease. Sequenced material: peripheral blood mononuclear cells (PBMCs), taken when the disease was refractory, from a patient treated with antithyroid drugs. CDR3 in DNA: TGTGCCAGCAGTGATGCCGCTCATCGCGTTCCGGGGGATAACTATGGCTACACCTTC. This codes for CASSDAAHRVPGDNYGYTF.